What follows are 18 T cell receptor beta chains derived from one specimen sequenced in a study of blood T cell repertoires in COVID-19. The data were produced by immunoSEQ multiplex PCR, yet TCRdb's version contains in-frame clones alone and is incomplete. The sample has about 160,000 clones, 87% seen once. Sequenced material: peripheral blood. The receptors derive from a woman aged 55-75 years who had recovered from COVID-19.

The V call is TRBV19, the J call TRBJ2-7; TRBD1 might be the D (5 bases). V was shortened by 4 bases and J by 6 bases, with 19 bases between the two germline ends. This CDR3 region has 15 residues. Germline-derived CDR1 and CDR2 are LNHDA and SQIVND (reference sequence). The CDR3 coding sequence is TGTGCCAGTAGTAGAAGGCAGGGCAGTCTCGGCGAGCAGTACTTC. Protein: CASSRRQGSLGEQYF.

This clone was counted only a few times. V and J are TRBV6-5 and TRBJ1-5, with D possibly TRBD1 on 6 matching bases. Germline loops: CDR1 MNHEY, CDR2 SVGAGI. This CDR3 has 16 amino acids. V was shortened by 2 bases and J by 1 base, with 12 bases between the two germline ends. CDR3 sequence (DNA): TGTGCCAGCAGTTACGGGAACAGGGAAAGCAATCAGCCCCAGCATTTT. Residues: CASSYGNRESNQPQHF.

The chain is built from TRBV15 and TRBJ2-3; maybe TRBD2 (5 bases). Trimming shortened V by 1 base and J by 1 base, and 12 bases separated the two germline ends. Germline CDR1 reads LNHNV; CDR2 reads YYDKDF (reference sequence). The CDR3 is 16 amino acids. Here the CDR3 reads CATSRGGSGGTDTQYF. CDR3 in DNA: TGTGCCACCAGCAGAGGCGGAAGCGGTGGCACAGATACGCAGTATTTT.

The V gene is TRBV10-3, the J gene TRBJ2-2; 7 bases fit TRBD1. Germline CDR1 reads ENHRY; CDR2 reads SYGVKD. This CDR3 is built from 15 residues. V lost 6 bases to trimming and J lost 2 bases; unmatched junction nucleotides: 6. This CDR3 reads CAISPRDSNTGELFF. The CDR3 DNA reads TGTGCCATCAGCCCCCGGGACAGTAACACCGGGGAGCTGTTTTTT.

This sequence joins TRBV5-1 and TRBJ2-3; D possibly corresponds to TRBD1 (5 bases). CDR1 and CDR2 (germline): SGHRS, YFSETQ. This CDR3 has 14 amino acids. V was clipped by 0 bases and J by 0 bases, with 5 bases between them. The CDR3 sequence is CASSLDRSTDTQYF. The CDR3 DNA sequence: TGCGCCAGCAGCTTGGACAGGAGCACAGATACGCAGTATTTT. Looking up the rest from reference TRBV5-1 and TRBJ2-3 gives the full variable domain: KAGVTQTPRYLIKTRGQQVTLSCSPISGHRSVSWYQQTPGQGLQFLFEYFSETQRNKGNFPGRFSGRQFSNSRSEMNVSTLELGDSALYLCASSLDRSTDTQYFGPGTRLTVL.

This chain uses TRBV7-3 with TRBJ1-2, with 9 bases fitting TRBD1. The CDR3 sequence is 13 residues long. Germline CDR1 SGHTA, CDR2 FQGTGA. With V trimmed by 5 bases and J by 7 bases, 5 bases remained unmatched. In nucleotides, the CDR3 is TGTGCCAGCAGCGCGGGACAGGGAAGTGGCTACACCTTC. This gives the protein CASSAGQGSGYTF.

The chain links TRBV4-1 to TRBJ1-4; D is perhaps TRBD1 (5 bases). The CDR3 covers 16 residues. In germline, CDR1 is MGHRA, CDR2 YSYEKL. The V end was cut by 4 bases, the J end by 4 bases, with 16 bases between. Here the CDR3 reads CASSLGGGDRNEKLFF. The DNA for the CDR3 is TGCGCCAGCAGCCTTGGGGGGGGTGACCGTAATGAAAAACTGTTTTTT.

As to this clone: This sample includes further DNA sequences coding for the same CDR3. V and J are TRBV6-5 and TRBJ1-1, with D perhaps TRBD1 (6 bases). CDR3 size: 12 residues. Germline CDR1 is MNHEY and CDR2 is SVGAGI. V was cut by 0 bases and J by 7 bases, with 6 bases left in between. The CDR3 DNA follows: TGTGCCAGCAGTTACTCGACAGGTGAAGCTTTCTTT. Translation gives CASSYSTGEAFF.

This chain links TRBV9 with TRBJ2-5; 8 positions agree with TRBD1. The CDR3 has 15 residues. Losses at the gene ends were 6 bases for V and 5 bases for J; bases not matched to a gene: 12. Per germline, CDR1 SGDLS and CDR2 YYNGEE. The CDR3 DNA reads TGTGCCAGCAACGAATTTGGCAGGGGGCAGGAGACCCAGTACTTC. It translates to CASNEFGRGQETQYF. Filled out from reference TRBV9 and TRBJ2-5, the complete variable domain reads DSGVTQTPKHLITATGQRVTLRCSPRSGDLSVYWYQQSLDQGLQFLIQYYNGEERAKGNILERFSAQQFPDLHSELNLSSLELGDSALYFCASNEFGRGQETQYFGPGTRLLVL.

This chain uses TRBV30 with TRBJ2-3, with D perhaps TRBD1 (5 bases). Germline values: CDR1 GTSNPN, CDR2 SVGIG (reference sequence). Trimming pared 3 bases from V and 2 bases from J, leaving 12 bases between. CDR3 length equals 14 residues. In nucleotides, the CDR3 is TGTGCCTGGAGAAAAAGGGGCTCCACAGATACGCAGTATTTT. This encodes CAWRKRGSTDTQYF.

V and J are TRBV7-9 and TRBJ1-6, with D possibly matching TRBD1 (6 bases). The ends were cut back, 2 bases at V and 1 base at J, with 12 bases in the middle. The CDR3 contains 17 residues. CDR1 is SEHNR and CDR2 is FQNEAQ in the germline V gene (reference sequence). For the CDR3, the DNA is TGTGCCAGCAGCTTAAAGTCGAGGGGGTCCTATAATTCACCCCTCCACTTT. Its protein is CASSLKSRGSYNSPLHF.

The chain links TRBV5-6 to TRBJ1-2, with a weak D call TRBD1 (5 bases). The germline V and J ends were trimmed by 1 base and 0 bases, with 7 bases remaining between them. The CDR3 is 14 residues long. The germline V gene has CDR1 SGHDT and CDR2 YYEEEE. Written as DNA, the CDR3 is TGTGCCAGCAGCTTGACAGGCACTAACTATGGCTACACCTTC. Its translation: CASSLTGTNYGYTF. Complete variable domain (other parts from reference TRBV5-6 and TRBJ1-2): DAGVTQSPTHLIKTRGQQVTLRCSPKSGHDTVSWYQQALGQGPQFIFQYYEEEERQRGNFPDRFSGHQFPNYSSELNVNALLLGDSALYLCASSLTGTNYGYTFGSGTRLTVV.

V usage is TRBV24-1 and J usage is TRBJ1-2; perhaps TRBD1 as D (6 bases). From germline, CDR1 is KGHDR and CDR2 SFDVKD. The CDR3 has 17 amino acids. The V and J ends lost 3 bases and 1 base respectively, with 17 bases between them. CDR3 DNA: TGTGCCACCAGTGATGGGGGGGCCAGGGGACTTAACTATGGCTACACCTTC. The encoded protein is CATSDGGARGLNYGYTF.

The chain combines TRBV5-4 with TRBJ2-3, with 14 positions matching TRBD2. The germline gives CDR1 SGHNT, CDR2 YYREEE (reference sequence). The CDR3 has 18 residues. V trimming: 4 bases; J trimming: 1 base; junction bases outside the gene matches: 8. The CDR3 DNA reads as TGTGCCAGCAGCACACGACTAGCGGGGGGGCCTGGCACAGATACGCAGTATTTT. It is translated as CASSTRLAGGPGTDTQYF. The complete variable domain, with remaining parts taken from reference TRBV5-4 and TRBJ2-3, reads ETGVTQSPTHLIKTRGQQVTLRCSSQSGHNTVSWYQQALGQGPQFIFQYYREEENGRGNFPPRFSGLQFPNYSSELNVNALELDDSALYLCASSTRLAGGPGTDTQYFGPGTRLTVL.

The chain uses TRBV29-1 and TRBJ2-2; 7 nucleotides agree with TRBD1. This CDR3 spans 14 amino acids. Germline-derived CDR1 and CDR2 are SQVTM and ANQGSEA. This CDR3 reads CTPEGTANTGELFF. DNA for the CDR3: TGCACCCCTGAAGGGACAGCGAACACCGGGGAGCTGTTTTTT.

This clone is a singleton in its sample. DNA for the CDR3: TGTGCCAGCAGCCTACGGGAGCGGTATAATTCACCCCTCCACTTT. Protein sequence: CASSLRERYNSPLHF. The J gene is TRBJ1-6, the V gene TRBV3-1 (or the pseudogene TRBV3-2); D unresolved. Germline V gene data show CDR1 as LGHDT and CDR2 as YNNKEL (reference sequence). V lost 4 bases and J lost 4, with 11 bases in between. This CDR3 contains 15 residues.

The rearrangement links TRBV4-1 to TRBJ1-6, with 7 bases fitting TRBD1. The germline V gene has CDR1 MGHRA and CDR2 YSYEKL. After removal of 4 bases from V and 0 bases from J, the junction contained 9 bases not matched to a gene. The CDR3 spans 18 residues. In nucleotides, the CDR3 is TGCGCCAGCAGCCTACGACAGGGCCTCAACTCCTATAATTCACCCCTCCACTTT. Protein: CASSLRQGLNSYNSPLHF.

The CDR3 sequence is CASSPGGMTNEKLFF. In nucleotides, the CDR3 is TGTGCCAGCAGCCCCGGGGGGATGACTAATGAAAAACTGTTTTTT. The V and J genes are TRBV28 and TRBJ1-4, with D perhaps matching TRBD1 (5 bases). CDR1 MDHEN and CDR2 SYDVKM come from the germline V gene. This CDR3 spans 15 amino acids. Trimming shortened V by 6 bases and J by 2 bases, and 13 bases separated the two germline ends.